What follows are 25 T cell receptor beta chains derived from one specimen sequenced in a study of T cell changes during pregnancy in multiple sclerosis (dated by TCRdb to about 2019). Receptors were amplified or captured by the immunoSEQ multiplex PCR assay. This is the immuneACCESS table as TCRdb keeps it, with only in-frame sequences that have V and J called. A part of the clones is gone; compared with another copy, unresolved V genes explain less than half, and the rest is unexplained. Recorded for this sample are some 64,000 clones; more than 80% of them occurred a single time. The leading ten clones occupy 0.89% of the sample. The sequencing used peripheral blood, collected in the first trimester of pregnancy. The receptors here all came from a female donor in good health, enrolled as a control in a pregnancy study.

This clone was counted once. V and J are TRBV5-1 and TRBJ2-7, with a tentative D call TRBD2 (5 bases). Deletions cut 0 bases from V and 13 bases from J, with 8 bases between. The CDR3 loop spans 10 amino acids. From germline, CDR1 is SGHRS and CDR2 YFSETQ. The CDR3 loop reads CASSLGGFYF. The DNA for the CDR3 is TGCGCCAGCAGCTTGGGAGGGTTTTACTTC.

The chain carries TRBV6-6 and TRBJ2-7, with D perhaps TRBD1 (5 bases). V gave up 4 bases and J gave up 5 bases, with 12 bases separating them. Per germline, CDR1 MNHNY and CDR2 SVGAGI (reference sequence). This CDR3 has 13 residues. DNA for the CDR3: TGTGCCAGCAGTTCAGGCCAGGGTGACGAGCAGTACTTC. This gives the protein CASSSGQGDEQYF.

V gene TRBV5-4 combines with J gene TRBJ2-1; 9 bases line up with TRBD2. Looked up from germline, CDR1 is SGHNT and CDR2 is YYREEE (reference sequence). The V segment lost 4 bases and the J segment 5 bases; nucleotides outside the gene matches: 4. This CDR3 is built from 14 residues. CDR3 in amino acids: CASSPASGDNEQFF. CDR3 sequence (DNA): TGTGCCAGCAGCCCCGCTAGCGGGGACAATGAGCAGTTCTTC. Full variable domain (remainder filled in from reference TRBV5-4 and TRBJ2-1): ETGVTQSPTHLIKTRGQQVTLRCSSQSGHNTVSWYQQALGQGPQFIFQYYREEENGRGNFPPRFSGLQFPNYSSELNVNALELDDSALYLCASSPASGDNEQFFGPGTRLTVL.

The chain recombines TRBV28 with TRBJ2-7; D gene uncertain. This CDR3 region has 12 residues. V was shortened by 3 bases and J by 4 bases, with 7 bases between the two germline ends. In germline, CDR1 is MDHEN, CDR2 SYDVKM. This CDR3 is CASSFLVYEQYF. The CDR3 DNA follows: TGTGCCAGCAGTTTTTTAGTTTACGAGCAGTACTTC.

The V call is TRBV4-3, the J call TRBJ2-2; perhaps TRBD2 as D (5 bases). CDR3 size: 13 residues. Deletions cut 0 bases from V and 8 bases from J, with 7 bases between. CDR1 and CDR2 (germline): LGHNA, YSLEER. CDR3 nucleotides: TGCGCCAGCAGCCAAGATCGGACTGGGGAGCTGTTTTTT. Translation: CASSQDRTGELFF.

The genes are TRBV6-6 and TRBJ2-1; weak D call: TRBD2 (7 bases). V lost 5 bases and J lost 7, with 12 bases in between. The CDR3 extends over 13 amino acids. Germline-derived CDR1 and CDR2 are MNHNY and SVGAGI (reference sequence). CDR3 protein: CASSRGARNEQFF. As DNA, the CDR3 is TGTGCCAGCAGTCGGGGGGCGAGGAATGAGCAGTTCTTC.

The rearrangement joins TRBV4-2 to TRBJ1-5, with a possible D match to TRBD1 (5 bases). The CDR3 extends over 15 amino acids. The germline V gene encodes CDR1 LGHNA and CDR2 YNFKEQ. Trimming took 0 bases from V and 3 from J, leaving 9 bases between them. In DNA, the CDR3 is TGTGCCAGCAGCCAAGATCCAGGGATCAATCAGCCCCAGCATTTT. This codes for CASSQDPGINQPQHF.

The V call is TRBV27, the J call TRBJ1-1; 8 bases are a match to TRBD1. The CDR3 is 15 residues long. J lost 2 bases, V lost 6 bases, and 8 bases had no gene match. Germline CDR1 MNHEY, CDR2 SMNVEV (reference sequence). CDR3 coding DNA: TGTGCCAGCAGCCTCGACAGGGGACCTAACACTGAAGCTTTCTTT. As protein: CASSLDRGPNTEAFF.

CDR3 region: CASSLGGWGTEAFF. The CDR3 DNA sequence: TGTGCCAGCAGCTTAGGAGGGTGGGGCACTGAAGCTTTCTTT. This chain connects TRBV11-1 to TRBJ1-1; D is ambiguous. With 1 base removed from V and 4 bases from J, the gap between germline ends came to 10 bases. CDR1 SGHAT and CDR2 FQDESV come from the germline V gene (reference sequence). This CDR3 region has 14 residues.

This clone was counted a single time. V usage is TRBV5-5 and J usage is TRBJ2-1; no clear D. Trimming cost V 2 bases and J 0 bases, with 15 bases left between them. Germline V lookup: CDR1 SGHKS, CDR2 YYEKEE (reference sequence). The CDR3 extends over 17 amino acids. CDR3 DNA: TGTGCCAGCAGCTTATTAAGCTCCGAGAGCTCCTACAATGAGCAGTTCTTC. This gives the protein CASSLLSSESSYNEQFF. Full variable domain (remainder filled in from reference TRBV5-5 and TRBJ2-1): DAGVTQSPTHLIKTRGQQVTLRCSPISGHKSVSWYQQVLGQGPQFIFQYYEKEERGRGNFPDRFSARQFPNYSSELNVNALLLGDSALYLCASSLLSSESSYNEQFFGPGTRLTVL.

This sequence joins TRBV30 and TRBJ2-1; the D gene is possibly TRBD2 (5 bases). Trimming removed 5 bases from V and 4 bases from J, with 15 bases in between. In germline, CDR1 is GTSNPN, CDR2 SVGIG (reference sequence). The CDR3 spans 14 residues. The CDR3 bases are TGTGCCTGGGAGGACCGGGAAGTTTACAATGAGCAGTTCTTC. Its protein product is CAWEDREVYNEQFF.

This clone was seen a few times. J is TRBJ2-1 and V is TRBV5-4; D unresolved. V gave up 0 bases and J gave up 9 bases, with 4 bases separating them. The germline V gene encodes CDR1 SGHNT and CDR2 YYREEE (reference sequence). There are 11 residues in the CDR3. The CDR3 sequence: CASSLALEQFF. CDR3 DNA sequence: TGTGCCAGCAGCTTGGCTCTTGAGCAGTTCTTC. Based on the CDR3 plus reference TRBV5-4 and TRBJ2-1, the full variable domain is ETGVTQSPTHLIKTRGQQVTLRCSSQSGHNTVSWYQQALGQGPQFIFQYYREEENGRGNFPPRFSGLQFPNYSSELNVNALELDDSALYLCASSLALEQFFGPGTRLTVL.

The CDR3 is CASSLAATEGYTF. The CDR3 coding sequence is TGCGCCAGCAGCTTGGCGGCGACGGAGGGCTACACCTTC. J is TRBJ1-2 and V is TRBV5-1; D gene unclear. Germline CDR1 is SGHRS and CDR2 is YFSETQ. The V end lost 0 bases, the J end lost 8 bases, and 11 bases lay between the germline ends. This CDR3 is 13 amino acids long.

The genes are TRBV19 and TRBJ1-5, with D maybe TRBD1 (5 bases). V gave up 1 base and J gave up 4 bases, with 11 bases separating them. Germline V gives CDR1 LNHDA, CDR2 SQIVND (reference sequence). The CDR3 loop spans 15 amino acids. The CDR3 reads CASSIGPRGNQPQHF. In DNA form, the CDR3 reads TGTGCCAGTAGTATAGGACCGCGGGGGAATCAGCCCCAGCATTTT.

CDR3 sequence reads: CASSQSLGLSVGVKEGYTF. Written as DNA, the CDR3 is TGCGCCAGCAGCCAATCCTTGGGTTTATCTGTAGGGGTCAAGGAGGGCTACACCTTC. The chain couples TRBV4-3 to TRBJ1-2, with TRBD1 as a possible D gene (5 bases). CDR1 and CDR2 (germline): LGHNA, YSLEER. V was pared by 2 bases and J by 8 bases, with 30 bases between. CDR3 length: 19 amino acids.

This chain joins TRBV25-1 and TRBJ2-6; D remains ambiguous. Trimming took off 3 bases at V and 0 bases at J, with 12 bases between the two ends. CDR1 and CDR2 from the germline V gene are MGHDK and SYGVNS. CDR3 size: 17 residues. The CDR3 here is CASSETGLSSGANVLTF. The CDR3 DNA is TGTGCCAGCAGTGAGACGGGTCTTAGCTCTGGGGCCAACGTCCTGACTTTC.

The chain is built from TRBV5-1 and TRBJ2-7; 9 positions agree with TRBD1. The CDR3 sequence is 14 residues long. V dropped 4 bases and J dropped 4; count of bases not matched to a gene: 6. In germline, CDR1 is SGHRS, CDR2 YFSETQ. This CDR3 reads CASSALQGAYEQYF. The CDR3 region has the DNA TGCGCCAGCAGCGCCCTACAGGGGGCGTACGAGCAGTACTTC.

CDR3 protein: CAWSTGSSPLHF. The CDR3 nucleotides are TGTGCCTGGAGTACAGGGAGTTCACCCCTCCACTTT. The V and J genes are TRBV30 and TRBJ1-6, with D possibly TRBD1 on 6 matching bases. The V gene lost 2 bases and the J gene lost 9 bases, with 8 bases spanning the gap. Germline values: CDR1 GTSNPN, CDR2 SVGIG (reference sequence). The CDR3 has 12 residues.

The V and J genes are TRBV10-3 and TRBJ2-5; D possibly corresponds to TRBD2 (5 bases). V shed 1 base and J shed 7 bases, with 16 bases lying between them. The CDR3 is 15 residues long. Germline V gives CDR1 ENHRY, CDR2 SYGVKD. Here the CDR3 reads CAISELSGLYGTQYF. The DNA of the CDR3 is TGTGCCATCAGTGAGTTAAGTGGACTTTACGGGACCCAGTACTTC.

The chain links TRBV6-4 to TRBJ2-3, with D possibly being TRBD1 (6 bases). V shed 6 bases and J shed 6 bases, with 28 bases lying between them. This CDR3 contains 18 residues. CDR1 is MRHNA and CDR2 is SNTAGT in the germline V gene. In DNA form, the CDR3 reads TGTGCCAGCAGCCTGCGTTCGTCAGGGGCGGACTTTGGGGATACGCAGTATTTT. Translating gives CASSLRSSGADFGDTQYF.

The J gene is TRBJ2-2, the V gene TRBV7-9; TRBD1 aligns across 7 bases. V was pared by 0 bases and J by 7 bases, with 8 bases of the junction left unmatched. This CDR3 region has 16 residues. Germline CDR1 is SEHNR and CDR2 is FQNEAQ (reference sequence). The CDR3 nucleotides are TGTGCCAGCAGCTTAGCAGGGGGCGGTCAGCGCGGGGAGCTGTTTTTT. Translating it yields CASSLAGGGQRGELFF.

The chain is built from TRBV7-9 and TRBJ1-1, with D tentatively TRBD1 (6 bases). This CDR3 comprises 16 residues. Germline CDR1 is SEHNR and CDR2 is FQNEAQ (reference sequence). Between the trimmed V and J ends, which lost 4 bases and 2 bases, there was a span of 17 bases. The CDR3 reads CASSWNTRQENTEAFF. CDR3 bases: TGTGCCAGCAGCTGGAACACCCGACAGGAAAACACTGAAGCTTTCTTT. Drawing the rest from reference TRBV7-9 and TRBJ1-1, the complete variable domain is DTGVSQNPRHKITKRGQNVTFRCDPISEHNRLYWYRQTLGQGPEFLTYFQNEAQLEKSRLLSDRFSAERPKGSFSTLEIQRTEQGDSAMYLCASSWNTRQENTEAFFGQGTRLTVV.

V is TRBV5-1 and J is TRBJ2-3; 14 nucleotides match TRBD2. V lost 9 bases, J lost 6 bases, and 6 bases stayed unmatched. This CDR3 has 14 residues. Looked up from germline, CDR1 is SGHRS and CDR2 is YFSETQ. CDR3 in amino acids: CATGTSGGEDTQYF. The CDR3 DNA is TGCGCCACCGGGACTAGCGGGGGTGAGGATACGCAGTATTTT.

The chain employs TRBV5-1 and TRBJ2-5, with D perhaps TRBD1 (5 bases). CDR1 and CDR2 from the germline V gene are SGHRS and YFSETQ. V lost 6 bases to trimming and J lost 3 bases, with 12 bases between them. The CDR3 extends over 13 amino acids. CDR3 nucleotide sequence: TGCGCCAGCAACCTGTGGGGCGAAGAGACCCAGTACTTC. Encoded protein: CASNLWGEETQYF.

The chain uses TRBV2 and TRBJ1-4; 8 bases match TRBD1. The CDR3 runs to 15 residues. Trimming cost V 6 bases and J 3 bases; bases outside gene matches: 6. Germline V gene sequence: CDR1 SNHLY, CDR2 FYNNEI. Written as DNA, the CDR3 is TGTGCCAGCAGAGCAAGGACAGGGCCTAATGAAAAACTGTTTTTT. It is translated as CASRARTGPNEKLFF.